The TCR beta chain under discussion was sequenced for a study of T-cell reconstitution after alpha-beta-depleted transplantation in children (dated by TCRdb to the mid-2010s). Background on the whole study: The study quantitatively tracked T-cell immune reconstitution after TCRalphabeta/CD19-depleted allogeneic hematopoietic cell transplantation in children using TCR repertoire profiling. What the work shows at the level of the full study, not this receptor alone: In some patients, the high TCRbeta diversity seen at day 60 was put down to recipient T cells and intrathymic progenitors that had survived conditioning. Over the following months the frequencies of hyperexpanded clones went down, and after one year T-cell counts and TCRbeta diversity were mostly credited to newly produced T cells. The apparently early recovery of alphabetaT-cell counts about two months after transplant reportedly depended on only several hundred rapidly expanded clones that came from non-depleted graft cells.

The library was obtained by PCR. Sequencing took place on an Illumina HiSeq 2500. TCR libraries were prepared with molecular barcoding, using unique molecular identifiers to normalize TCRbeta repertoire quantification. TCRdb ran its own pipeline on the public reads, namely fastp trimming at Q25 and MiXCR clone calling, and kept in-frame beta chains. CDR3 protein sequences are deduplicated, and each keeps its most common genes and DNA. The sample profile shows roughly 400,000 distinct CDR3 sequences; approximately 42% of them were found once. About 30% of the sample is in the top ten clones. The treatment or condition label on this specimen signifies: allogeneic hematopoietic cell transplantation with graft depleted of TCRalphabeta T cells and CD19 B cells. Transplant recipients were children who received TCRalphabeta/CD19-depleted allogeneic hematopoietic cell grafts. In the germline V gene, CDR1 corresponds to ENHRY and CDR2 to SYGVKD. Inclusive of the bounding cysteine and phenylalanine, the CDR3 is 13 residues long. The entry retains the CDR3 DNA only, 39 bases that are in frame from base 1. Ends trimmed: V by 6 bases, J by 9 bases; bases unmatched to a gene: 6.

This clonotype was observed a few times. Its antigen remains undetermined. No quality values exist for individual bases; no much larger clone is one base distant. This clonotype originated in a girl aged 2-9 years with aplastic anemia, due to receive a stem cell transplant. Here the sequenced sample was PBMCs, taken before TCRalphabeta/CD19-depleted stem cell transplant. The sequence joins TRBV10-3 to TRBJ2-4; 9 bases in the middle match TRBD1. The DNA is as follows: TGTGCCATCAGCCGGGACAGGGAGGCCATTCAGTACTTC. Translated, it reads CAISRDREAIQYF.